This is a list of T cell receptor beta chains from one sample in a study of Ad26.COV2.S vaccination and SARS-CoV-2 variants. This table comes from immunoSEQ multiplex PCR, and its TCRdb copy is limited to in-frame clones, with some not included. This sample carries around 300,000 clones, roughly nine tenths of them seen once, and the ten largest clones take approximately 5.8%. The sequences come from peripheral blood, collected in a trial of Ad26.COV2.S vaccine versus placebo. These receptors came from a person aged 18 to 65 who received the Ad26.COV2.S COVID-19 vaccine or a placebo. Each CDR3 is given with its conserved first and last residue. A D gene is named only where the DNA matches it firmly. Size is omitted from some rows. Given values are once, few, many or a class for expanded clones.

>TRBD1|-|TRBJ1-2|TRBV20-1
CSGQGNYGYTF
TGCAGTGGACAGGGGAACTATGGCTACACCTTC
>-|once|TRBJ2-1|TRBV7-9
CASSRAYNEQFF
TGTGCCAGCAGCCGCGCCTACAATGAGCAGTTCTTC
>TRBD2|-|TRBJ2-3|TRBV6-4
CATGLAGADTQYF
TGTGCCACCGGACTAGCGGGAGCAGATACGCAGTATTTT
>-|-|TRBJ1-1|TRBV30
CAWSPKIEAFF
TGTGCCTGGAGTCCCAAGATTGAAGCTTTCTTT
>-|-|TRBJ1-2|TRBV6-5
CASSPAGPTGYTF
TGTGCCAGCAGTCCCGCGGGCCCAACGGGCTACACCTTC
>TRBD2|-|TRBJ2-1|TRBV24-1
CATSRGGSGDNEQFF
TGTGCCACAAGTCGTGGGGGGAGCGGGGACAATGAGCAGTTCTTC
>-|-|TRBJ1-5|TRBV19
CASSAGGNQPQHF
TGTGCCAGTAGTGCCGGGGGGAATCAGCCCCAGCATTTT
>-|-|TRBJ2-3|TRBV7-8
CASSFTDTQYF
TGTGCCAGCAGCTTCACAGATACGCAGTATTTT
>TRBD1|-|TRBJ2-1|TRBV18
CASSPKIGTAYNEQFF
TGTGCCAGCTCACCAAAGATAGGGACAGCCTACAATGAGCAGTTCTTC
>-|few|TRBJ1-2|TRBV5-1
CASSYDQDGYTF
TGCGCCAGCAGCTATGACCAGGATGGCTACACCTTC
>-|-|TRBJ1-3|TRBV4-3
CASSPEQLSGNTIYF
TGCGCCAGCAGCCCCGAGCAGCTTAGTGGAAACACCATATATTTT
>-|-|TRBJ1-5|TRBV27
CASSLSSVPANQPQHF
TGTGCCAGCAGTTTATCGTCGGTTCCAGCAAATCAGCCCCAGCATTTT
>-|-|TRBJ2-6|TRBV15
CATSRGGGWDSGANVLTF
TGTGCCACCAGCAGAGGCGGGGGCTGGGACTCTGGGGCCAACGTCCTGACTTTC
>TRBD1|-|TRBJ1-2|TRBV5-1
CASSPGQGAYGYTF
TGCGCCAGCAGCCCCGGACAGGGGGCCTATGGCTACACCTTC
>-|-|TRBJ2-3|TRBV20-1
CSASPPDTQYF
TGCAGTGCGTCTCCCCCAGATACGCAGTATTTT
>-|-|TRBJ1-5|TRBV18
CASSSGLISNQPQHF
TGTGCCAGCTCATCTGGACTCATTAGCAATCAGCCCCAGCATTTT
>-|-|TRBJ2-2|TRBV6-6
CASRGRVGVNAGELFF
TGTGCCAGCAGAGGTCGGGTAGGGGTCAACGCCGGGGAGCTGTTTTTT
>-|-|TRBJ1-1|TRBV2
CASSDFGAFF
TGTGCCAGCAGTGATTTTGGAGCTTTCTTT
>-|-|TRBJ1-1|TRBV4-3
CASSQQGSNTEAFF
TGCGCCAGCAGCCAACAGGGATCGAACACTGAAGCTTTCTTT
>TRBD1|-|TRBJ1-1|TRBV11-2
CASSSDRAGAFF
TGTGCCAGCAGCTCAGACAGGGCTGGAGCTTTCTTT
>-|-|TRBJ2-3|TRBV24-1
CATSGQGLEQYF
TGTGCCACCAGTGGCCAAGGACTCGAGCAGTATTTT
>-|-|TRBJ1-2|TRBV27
CASSGGMTNYGYTF
TGTGCCAGCAGTGGGGGAATGACTAACTATGGCTACACCTTC
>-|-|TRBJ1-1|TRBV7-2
CASSSSLSEAFF
TGTGCCAGCAGCTCCTCCTTGTCTGAAGCTTTCTTT
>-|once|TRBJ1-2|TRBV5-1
CASSFSTGQIGYGYTF
TGCGCCAGCAGCTTCAGCACAGGACAAATCGGGTATGGCTACACCTTC
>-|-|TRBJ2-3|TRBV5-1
CASRESGTDTQYF
TGCGCCAGCCGGGAGTCTGGCACAGATACGCAGTATTTT
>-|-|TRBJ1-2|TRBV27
CASSLGINYGYTF
TGTGCCAGCAGTTTGGGGATTAACTATGGCTACACCTTC
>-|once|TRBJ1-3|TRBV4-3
CASSQDVTSGNTIYF
TGCGCCAGCAGCCAAGACGTAACCTCTGGAAACACCATATATTTT
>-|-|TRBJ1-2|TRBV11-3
CASSLGRMEGEIYGYTF
TGTGCCAGCAGCTTAGGGAGAATGGAGGGGGAAATCTATGGCTACACCTTC
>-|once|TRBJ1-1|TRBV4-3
CASSQASGTEAFF
TGCGCCAGCAGCCAAGCTAGTGGCACTGAAGCTTTCTTT
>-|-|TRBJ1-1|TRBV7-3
CASGTLGKTEAFF
TGTGCCAGCGGGACCCTTGGAAAAACTGAAGCTTTCTTT
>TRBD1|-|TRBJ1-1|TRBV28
CASRPRTGLDSWLDPEAFF
TGTGCCAGCAGACCCCGGACAGGGCTTGATTCGTGGCTTGATCCTGAAGCTTTCTTT
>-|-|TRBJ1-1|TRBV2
CASMTVPGTEAFF
TGTGCCAGCATGACGGTTCCTGGGACTGAAGCTTTCTTT
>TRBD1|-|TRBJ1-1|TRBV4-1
CASSQGDRVLTEAFF
TGCGCCAGCAGCCAAGGAGACAGGGTATTAACTGAAGCTTTCTTT
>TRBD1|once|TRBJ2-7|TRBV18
CASSPLGQGSVDEQYF
TGTGCCAGCTCACCACTGGGACAGGGCTCAGTGGACGAGCAGTACTTC
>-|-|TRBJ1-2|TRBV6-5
CASSYSDDFYTF
TGTGCCAGCAGTTACTCGGATGATTTCTACACCTTC
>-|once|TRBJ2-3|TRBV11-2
CASSLGPKKADTQYF
TGTGCCAGCAGCTTAGGACCCAAGAAGGCGGATACGCAGTATTTT
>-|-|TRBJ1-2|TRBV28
CASGYGYTF
TGTGCCAGCGGCTATGGCTACACCTTC
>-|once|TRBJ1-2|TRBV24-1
CATSDSGRRRGYTF
TGTGCCACCAGTGATTCGGGACGGCGGCGGGGCTACACCTTC
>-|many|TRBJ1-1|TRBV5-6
CASSLASRTEAFF
TGTGCCAGCAGCTTGGCTAGTCGGACTGAAGCTTTCTTT
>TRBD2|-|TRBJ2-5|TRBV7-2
CASSLGGIAGRETQYF
TGTGCCAGCAGCTTGGGGGGAATAGCGGGACGGGAGACCCAGTACTTC
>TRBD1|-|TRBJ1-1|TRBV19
CASRESGTGGSLNTEAFF
TGTGCCAGTAGAGAGTCGGGGACAGGGGGCTCTTTGAACACTGAAGCTTTCTTT
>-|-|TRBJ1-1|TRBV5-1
CASSLAGQNTEAFF
TGCGCCAGCAGCTTGGCCGGCCAGAACACTGAAGCTTTCTTT
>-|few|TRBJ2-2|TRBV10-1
CASSVGGIRSNGELFF
TGCGCCAGCAGTGTAGGGGGGATAAGGAGCAACGGGGAGCTGTTTTTT
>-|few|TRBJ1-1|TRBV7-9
CASSPPGPWGTEAFF
TGTGCCAGCAGCCCGCCGGGACCCTGGGGCACTGAAGCTTTCTTT
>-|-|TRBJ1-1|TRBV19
CASSIEGGGTEAFF
TGTGCCAGTAGTATAGAAGGCGGAGGCACTGAAGCTTTCTTT
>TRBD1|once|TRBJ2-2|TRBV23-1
CASSQSRKGQGVGDGELFF
TGCGCCAGCAGTCAATCGAGGAAAGGACAGGGGGTCGGTGACGGGGAGCTGTTTTTT
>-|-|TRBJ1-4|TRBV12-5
CASGTGTENEKLFF
TGTGCTAGTGGTACCGGGACCGAGAATGAAAAACTGTTTTTT
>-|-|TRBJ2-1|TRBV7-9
CASSPPGEERFYNEQFF
TGTGCCAGCAGCCCGCCCGGGGAGGAGCGGTTTTACAATGAGCAGTTCTTC
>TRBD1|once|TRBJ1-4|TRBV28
CASSLYPTGGVEKLFF
TGTGCCAGCAGTTTATATCCTACAGGGGGCGTTGAAAAACTGTTTTTT
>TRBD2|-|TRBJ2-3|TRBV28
CASSFRFERTGTTGYTQYF
TGTGCCAGCAGTTTTAGGTTTGAACGAACCGGGACTACCGGATATACGCAGTATTTT
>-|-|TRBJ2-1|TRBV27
CASSLYGASSYNEQFF
TGTGCCAGCAGTTTATACGGGGCTAGCTCCTACAATGAGCAGTTCTTC
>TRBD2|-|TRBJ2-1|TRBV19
CASSIPLAGGSEQFF
TGTGCCAGTAGTATCCCCCTAGCGGGAGGCAGTGAGCAGTTCTTC
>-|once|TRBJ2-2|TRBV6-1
CASSEDYFPGELFF
TGTGCCAGCAGTGAAGACTACTTCCCCGGGGAGCTGTTTTTT
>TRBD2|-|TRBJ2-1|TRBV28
CASSFSGPVQFF
TGTGCCAGCAGTTTTAGCGGGCCGGTGCAGTTCTTC
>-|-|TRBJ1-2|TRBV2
CASSGLSGDYGYTF
TGTGCCAGCAGCGGGTTGAGCGGGGACTATGGCTACACCTTC
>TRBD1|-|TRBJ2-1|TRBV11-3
CASSPEGTGNEQFF
TGTGCCAGCAGCCCCGAAGGGACAGGGAATGAGCAGTTCTTC
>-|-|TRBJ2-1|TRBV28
CASKAEVNEQFF
TGTGCCAGCAAAGCGGAGGTCAATGAGCAGTTCTTC
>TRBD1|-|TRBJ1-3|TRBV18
CASSPTWTGKENPGNTIYF
TGTGCCAGCTCACCTACCTGGACAGGGAAGGAAAACCCCGGGAACACCATATATTTT
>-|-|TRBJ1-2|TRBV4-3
CASSPPGITNYGYTF
TGCGCCAGCAGCCCTCCCGGTATCACTAACTATGGCTACACCTTC